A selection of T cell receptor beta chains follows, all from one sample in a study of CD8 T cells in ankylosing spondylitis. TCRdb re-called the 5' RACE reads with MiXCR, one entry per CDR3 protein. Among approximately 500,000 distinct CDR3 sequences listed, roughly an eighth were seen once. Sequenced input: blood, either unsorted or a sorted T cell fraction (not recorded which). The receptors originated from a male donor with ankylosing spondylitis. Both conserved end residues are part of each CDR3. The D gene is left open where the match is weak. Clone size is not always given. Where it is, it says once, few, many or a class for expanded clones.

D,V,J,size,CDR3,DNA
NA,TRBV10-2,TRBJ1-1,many,CASTPHVNTEAFF,TGCGCCAGTACCCCTCATGTGAACACTGAAGCTTTCTTT
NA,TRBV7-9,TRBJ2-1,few,CASSLLSLGEQFF,TGTGCCAGCAGCCTTCTTTCCCTCGGTGAGCAGTTCTTC
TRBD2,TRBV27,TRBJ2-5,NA,CASSLPGRAVYF,TGTGCCAGCAGTTTGCCCGGGAGGGCCGTATACTTC
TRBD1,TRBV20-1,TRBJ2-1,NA,CSFGTGSYNEQFF,TGCAGTTTCGGGACAGGATCCTACAATGAGCAGTTCTTC
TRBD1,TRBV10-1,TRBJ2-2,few,CAITSGTGFGTGELFF,TGCGCCATTACTTCCGGGACAGGGTTTGGCACCGGGGAGCTGTTTTTT
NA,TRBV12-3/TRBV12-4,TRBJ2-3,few,CASSYTGSTDTQYF,TGTGCCAGCAGTTATACAGGGAGCACAGATACGCAGTATTTT
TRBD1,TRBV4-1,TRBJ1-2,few,CASSRGQILNYGYTF,TGCGCCAGCAGCCGGGGACAGATCCTAAACTATGGCTACACCTTC
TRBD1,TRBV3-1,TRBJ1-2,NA,CASAQGQGNYGYTF,TGTGCCAGCGCCCAGGGACAGGGAAACTATGGCTACACCTTC
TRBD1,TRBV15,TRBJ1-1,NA,CATSIRQGNTEAFF,TGTGCCACCAGCATCCGACAGGGGAACACTGAAGCTTTCTTT
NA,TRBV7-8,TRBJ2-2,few,CASRGGPANTGELFF,TGTGCCAGCAGGGGCGGGCCAGCGAACACCGGGGAGCTGTTTTTT
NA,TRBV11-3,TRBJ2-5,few,CASSSRQTQGMETQYF,TGTGCCAGCAGTTCCCGCCAGACTCAGGGGATGGAGACCCAGTACTTC
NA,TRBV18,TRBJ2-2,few,CASSTGNGAGELFF,TGTGCCAGCTCAACGGGAAATGGGGCCGGGGAGCTGTTTTTT
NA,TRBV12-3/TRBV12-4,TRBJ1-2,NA,CATQDSPNYGYTF,TGTGCCACCCAAGACAGTCCTAACTATGGCTACACCTTC
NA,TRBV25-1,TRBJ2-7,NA,CASSEFGWKVEQYF,TGTGCCAGCAGTGAATTCGGTTGGAAGGTCGAGCAGTACTTC
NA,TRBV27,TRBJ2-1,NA,CASPPGMETLDEQFF,TGTGCCAGCCCCCCCGGAATGGAGACACTCGATGAGCAGTTCTTC
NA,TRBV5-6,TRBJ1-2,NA,CASSYSPVGTQLRDGYTF,TGTGCCAGCAGCTACTCGCCGGTCGGGACACAGCTTAGAGATGGCTACACCTTC
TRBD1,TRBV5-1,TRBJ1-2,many,CAKRAGGVGYTF,TGCGCCAAGAGAGCAGGGGGAGTCGGCTACACCTTC
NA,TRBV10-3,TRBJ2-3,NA,CASVGGLDTDTQYF,TGTGCCTCCGTTGGCGGACTGGACACAGATACGCAGTATTTT
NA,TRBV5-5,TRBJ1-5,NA,CASSLEPYDNQPQHF,TGTGCCAGCAGCTTGGAACCATATGACAATCAGCCCCAGCATTTT
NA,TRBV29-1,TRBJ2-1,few,CSVSYLNEQFF,TGCAGCGTTTCATATCTCAATGAGCAGTTCTTC
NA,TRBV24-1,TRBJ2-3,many,CATSVAGNTDTQYF,TGTGCCACCAGTGTGGCAGGGAACACAGATACGCAGTATTTT
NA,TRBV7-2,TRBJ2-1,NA,CAINLFNYNEQFF,TGTGCCATCAACCTTTTTAACTACAATGAGCAGTTCTTC
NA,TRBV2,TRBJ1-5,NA,CASRNRVEDQPQHF,TGTGCCAGCAGAAACAGGGTAGAGGATCAGCCCCAGCATTTT
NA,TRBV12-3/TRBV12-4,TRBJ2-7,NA,CASSPGQKTGSYEQYF,TGTGCCAGCAGTCCCGGACAGAAGACGGGCTCCTACGAGCAGTACTTC
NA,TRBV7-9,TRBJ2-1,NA,CASSLNLWEQFF,TGTGCCAGCAGCTTGAATCTGTGGGAGCAGTTCTTC
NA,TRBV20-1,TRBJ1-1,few,CSARETSGRINTEAFF,TGCAGTGCTAGAGAGACCTCGGGCAGAATCAACACTGAAGCTTTCTTT
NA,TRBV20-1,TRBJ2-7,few,CSARKGVSYEQYF,TGCAGTGCTAGAAAGGGTGTTTCCTACGAGCAGTACTTC
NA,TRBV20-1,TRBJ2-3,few,CSARDQVVSQSTDTQYF,TGCAGTGCTAGAGATCAAGTCGTCTCCCAGAGCACAGATACGCAGTATTTT
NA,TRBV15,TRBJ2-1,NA,CATSRYTNEQFF,TGTGCCACCAGCAGATATACCAATGAGCAGTTCTTC
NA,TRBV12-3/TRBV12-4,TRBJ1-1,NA,CASGWGTEAFF,TGTGCCAGCGGATGGGGCACTGAAGCTTTCTTT
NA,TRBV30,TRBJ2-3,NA,CAWSLGSDTQYF,TGTGCCTGGAGCCTCGGCTCAGATACGCAGTATTTT
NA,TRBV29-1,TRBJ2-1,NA,CSGKIRDLSYNEQFF,TGCAGCGGCAAAATCCGGGACCTCTCCTACAATGAGCAGTTCTTC
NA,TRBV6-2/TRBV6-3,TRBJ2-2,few,CASIPEVGGELFF,TGTGCCAGCATCCCCGAAGTGGGCGGGGAGCTGTTTTTT
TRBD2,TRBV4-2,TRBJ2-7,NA,CASSQDPGGAGGRYEQYF,TGTGCCAGCAGCCAAGATCCTGGCGGGGCGGGAGGGCGTTACGAGCAGTACTTC
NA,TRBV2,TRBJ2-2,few,CASSEARLPGELFF,TGTGCCAGCAGTGAAGCGCGGCTACCCGGGGAGCTGTTTTTT
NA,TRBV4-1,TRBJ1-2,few,CASSQVFRSNYGYTF,TGCGCCAGCAGCCAAGTTTTCAGATCTAACTATGGCTACACCTTC
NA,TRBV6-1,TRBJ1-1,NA,CASSRQGHLSEAFF,TGTGCCAGCAGCCGCCAGGGACACCTTTCTGAAGCTTTCTTT
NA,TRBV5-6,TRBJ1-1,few,CASSLERGLGYTEAFF,TGTGCCAGCAGCTTGGAGAGGGGGTTAGGGTACACTGAAGCTTTCTTT
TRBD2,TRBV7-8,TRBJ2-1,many,CASSLKSLAGYNEQFF,TGTGCCAGCAGCTTAAAAAGTCTAGCGGGGTACAATGAGCAGTTCTTC
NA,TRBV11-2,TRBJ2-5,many,CASSSQLGGGETQYF,TGTGCCAGCAGCTCCCAACTAGGGGGGGGAGAGACCCAGTACTTC
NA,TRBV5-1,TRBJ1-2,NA,CASSLLQGMGYTF,TGCGCCAGCAGCTTGCTTCAGGGGATGGGCTACACCTTC
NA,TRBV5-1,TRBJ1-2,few,CASSIQGGNYGYTF,TGCGCCAGCAGCATTCAGGGTGGAAACTATGGCTACACCTTC
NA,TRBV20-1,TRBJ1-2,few,CSAISDSAYGYTF,TGCAGTGCTATCTCGGACAGCGCCTATGGCTACACCTTC
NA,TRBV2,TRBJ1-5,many,CASSVRVQPQHF,TGTGCCAGCAGTGTTAGGGTCCAGCCCCAGCATTTT
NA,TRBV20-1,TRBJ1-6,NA,CSARAGPNSPLHF,TGCAGTGCCAGGGCAGGGCCTAATTCACCCCTCCACTTT
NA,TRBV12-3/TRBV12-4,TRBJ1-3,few,CASSTPNLRNTIYF,TGTGCCAGCAGTACTCCCAATTTAAGGAACACCATATATTTT
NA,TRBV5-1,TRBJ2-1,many,CASSPISYNEQFF,TGCGCCAGCAGCCCGATATCCTACAATGAGCAGTTCTTC
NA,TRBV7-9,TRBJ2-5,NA,CASSRTQETQYF,TGTGCCAGCAGCCGAACACAAGAGACCCAGTACTTC
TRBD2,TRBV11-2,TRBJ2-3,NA,CASSLTSGIWSSTDTQYF,TGTGCCAGCAGCTTGACTAGCGGGATCTGGTCTAGCACAGATACGCAGTATTTT
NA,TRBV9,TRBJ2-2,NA,CASSAMGLANTGELFF,TGTGCCAGCAGTGCAATGGGACTGGCGAACACCGGGGAGCTGTTTTTT
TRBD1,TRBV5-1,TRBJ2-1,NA,CASRFRDSGEQFF,TGCGCCAGCAGGTTCCGGGACAGCGGTGAGCAGTTCTTC
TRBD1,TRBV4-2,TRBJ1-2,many,CASSLGTGGHGYTF,TGTGCCAGCAGCCTAGGGACAGGGGGACATGGCTACACCTTC
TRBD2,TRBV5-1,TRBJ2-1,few,CASRLSGTEQFF,TGCGCCAGCAGACTTAGCGGGACGGAGCAGTTCTTC
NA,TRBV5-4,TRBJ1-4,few,CASSLRVGEKLFF,TGTGCCAGCAGCTTGAGGGTCGGTGAAAAACTGTTTTTT
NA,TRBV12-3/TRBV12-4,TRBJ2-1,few,CASSSPTWGEQFF,TGTGCCAGCAGTTCGCCGACTTGGGGTGAGCAGTTCTTC
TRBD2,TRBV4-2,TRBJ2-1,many,CASKVLAGINEQFF,TGTGCCAGCAAAGTACTAGCGGGAATCAATGAGCAGTTCTTC
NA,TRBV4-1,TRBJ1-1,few,CASSARQTEAFF,TGCGCCAGCAGCGCGCGACAGACGGAAGCTTTCTTT
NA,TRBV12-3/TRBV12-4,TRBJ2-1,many,CASSLMRGRGNEQFF,TGTGCCAGCAGTTTAATGCGGGGGCGTGGGAATGAGCAGTTCTTC